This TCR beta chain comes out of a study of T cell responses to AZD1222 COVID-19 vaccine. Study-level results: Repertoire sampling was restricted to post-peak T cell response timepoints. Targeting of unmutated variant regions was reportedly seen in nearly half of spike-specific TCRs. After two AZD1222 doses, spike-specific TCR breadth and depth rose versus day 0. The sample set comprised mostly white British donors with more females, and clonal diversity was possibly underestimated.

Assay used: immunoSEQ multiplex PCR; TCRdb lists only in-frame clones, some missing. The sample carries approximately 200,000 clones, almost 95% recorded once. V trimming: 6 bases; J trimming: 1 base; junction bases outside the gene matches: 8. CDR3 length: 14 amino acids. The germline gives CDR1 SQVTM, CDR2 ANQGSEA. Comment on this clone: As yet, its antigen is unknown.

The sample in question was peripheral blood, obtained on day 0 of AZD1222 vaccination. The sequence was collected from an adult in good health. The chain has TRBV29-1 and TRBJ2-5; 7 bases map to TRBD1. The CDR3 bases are TGCAGCGTGGACCAACAGGGGATCCAAGAGACCCAGTACTTC. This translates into CSVDQQGIQETQYF.